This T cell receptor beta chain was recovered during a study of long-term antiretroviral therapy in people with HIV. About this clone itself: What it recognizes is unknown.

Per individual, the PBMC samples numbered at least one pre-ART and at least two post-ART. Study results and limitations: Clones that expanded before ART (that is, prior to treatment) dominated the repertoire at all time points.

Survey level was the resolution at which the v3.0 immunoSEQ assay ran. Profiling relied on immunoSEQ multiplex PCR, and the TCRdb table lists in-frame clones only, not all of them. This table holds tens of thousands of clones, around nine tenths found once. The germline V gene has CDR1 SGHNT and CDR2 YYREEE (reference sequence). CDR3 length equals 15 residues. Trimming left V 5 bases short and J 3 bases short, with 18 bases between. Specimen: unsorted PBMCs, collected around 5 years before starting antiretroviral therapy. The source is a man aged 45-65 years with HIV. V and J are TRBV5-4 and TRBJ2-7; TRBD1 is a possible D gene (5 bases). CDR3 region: CASRQGEGAIYEQYF. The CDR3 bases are TGTGCCAGCAGGCAGGGTGAAGGCGCTATCTACGAGCAGTACTTC. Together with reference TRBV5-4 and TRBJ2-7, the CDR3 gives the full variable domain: ETGVTQSPTHLIKTRGQQVTLRCSSQSGHNTVSWYQQALGQGPQFIFQYYREEENGRGNFPPRFSGLQFPNYSSELNVNALELDDSALYLCASRQGEGAIYEQYFGPGTRLTVT.